Sequencing of this TCR beta chain was carried out in a study of T cell repertoires in cytomegalovirus infection. Across the study: From public TCR beta signatures came an indication of both CMV infection and matching HLA type.

Regarding the study as a whole: The ex vivo response was dominated by HLA-C-restricted CMV-specific TCR beta clonotypes.

A note on this clonotype: The antigen is not known.

V lost 5 bases and J lost 7, with 12 bases in between. This CDR3 is 12 amino acids long. CDR1 is PRHDT and CDR2 is FYEKMQ in the germline V gene (reference sequence). One entry per CDR3 protein, called by TCRdb with MiXCR from the reads. Among approximately 71,000 distinct CDR3 sequences listed, 20% were seen once. The V call is TRBV13, the J call TRBJ2-7; no firm D call. The TCR originated in a human donor in good health (CMV status not recorded). Some clones in this sample may be carry-over from other donors' samples. The material sequenced was CD8+ T cells from cultured PBMCs, taken from culture after CMV antigen stimulation. CDR3 region: CASSHGPEEQYF. In DNA, the CDR3 is TGTGCCAGCAGCCATGGGCCGGAGGAGCAGTACTTC.